The source of this T cell receptor beta chain is a study of T cells of healthy individuals. TCRdb ran MiXCR on the 5' RACE reads and lists one entry per CDR3 protein. In the table there are around 83,000 distinct CDR3 sequences, about 4.8% of which are singletons. Trimming left V 1 base short and J 6 bases short, with 10 bases between. Germline V gene lookup returns CDR1 SGHDT and CDR2 YYEEEE. The CDR3 consists of 13 residues. This clonotype was recorded many times. The chain uses TRBV5-6 and TRBJ1-1; perhaps TRBD1 as D (5 bases). The clonotype originates from a female donor in good health. The CDR3 reads CASSLYVGAEAFF. As DNA, the CDR3 is TGTGCCAGCAGCTTGTATGTGGGGGCTGAAGCTTTCTTT.